The rows below give T cell receptor beta chains drawn from one sample of a study of T-cell memory formation after mild COVID-19. TCRdb reanalysed the 5' RACE reads using MiXCR and keeps one entry per CDR3 protein. The sample has 400,000 to 450,000 distinct CDR3 sequences, roughly 17% seen once; the top ten hold around a fifth. The sequencing sample was made of PBMCs or a T cell subset sorted from them (not recorded which). The receptor source for this set is a man aged 18 to 30 who had mild COVID-19 (a few samples of this study predate the infection). Cell type and time point are not known. CDR3s include the opening cysteine and the closing phenylalanine or tryptophan. The D gene is left open where the match is weak. A row's size may be missing; if present it is once, few, many or a size class.

CDR3	DNA	J	D	V	size
CASRNKGKLFF	TGTGCCAGCAGAAACAAAGGAAAACTGTTTTTT	TRBJ1-4	.	TRBV6-5	few
CASSLTYEQYF	TGTGCCAGCAGCTTGACGTACGAGCAGTACTTC	TRBJ2-7	.	TRBV7-2	many
CASSVDRQETQYF	TGTGCCAGCAGCGTAGACAGACAAGAGACCCAGTACTTC	TRBJ2-5	.	TRBV9	few
CASSLQINEKLFF	TGTGCCAGCAGCCTACAGATTAATGAAAAACTGTTTTTT	TRBJ1-4	.	TRBV7-2	many
CSVREVDNSPLHF	TGCAGCGTCCGGGAGGTTGATAATTCACCCCTCCACTTT	TRBJ1-6	.	TRBV29-1	.
CAWSVGLANEQFF	TGTGCCTGGAGTGTAGGGCTAGCAAATGAGCAGTTCTTC	TRBJ2-1	.	TRBV30	.
CASSLSGGGDTQYF	TGTGCCAGCAGCCTTAGCGGGGGCGGGGATACGCAGTATTTT	TRBJ2-3	TRBD2	TRBV7-2	few
CASSSSGYQPQHF	TGTGCCAGCAGCTCTAGTGGTTATCAGCCCCAGCATTTT	TRBJ1-5	.	TRBV7-2	.
CASSLSLRGHNEQFF	TGCGCCAGCAGCTTGTCATTGCGCGGCCACAATGAGCAGTTCTTC	TRBJ2-1	.	TRBV5-1	.
CASSQDAVMGGETQYF	TGCGCCAGCAGCCAAGATGCAGTTATGGGCGGGGAGACCCAGTACTTC	TRBJ2-5	.	TRBV4-3	few
CSATGGYDQPQHF	TGCAGCGCCACAGGGGGGTATGACCAGCCCCAGCATTTT	TRBJ1-5	TRBD1	TRBV29-1	few
CATSDPGTGGLNEQFF	TGTGCCACCAGTGACCCCGGGACAGGGGGGCTAAATGAGCAGTTCTTC	TRBJ2-1	TRBD1	TRBV24-1	few
CASSPADTGELFF	TGTGCCAGCTCACCAGCGGACACCGGGGAGCTGTTTTTT	TRBJ2-2	.	TRBV18	.
CSARGPGSGGAGTQYF	TGCAGTGCTAGAGGCCCCGGGAGCGGGGGGGCCGGTACGCAGTATTTT	TRBJ2-3	TRBD2	TRBV20-1	few
CASSRREGYNEQFF	TGTGCCAGCTCACGCAGGGAGGGATACAATGAGCAGTTCTTC	TRBJ2-1	TRBD2	TRBV18	.
CASQTSGGAYEQFF	TGTGCCAGTCAGACTAGCGGGGGGGCCTATGAGCAGTTCTTC	TRBJ2-1	TRBD2	TRBV19	few
CASSSLGQPREQYF	TGTGCCAGCAGTTCCCTAGGGCAGCCCCGCGAGCAGTACTTC	TRBJ2-7	.	TRBV27	.
CAWSVIQRADTQYF	TGTGCCTGGAGTGTAATCCAGAGGGCAGATACGCAGTATTTT	TRBJ2-3	.	TRBV30	.
CASSLGGRGDTQYF	TGTGCCAGCAGCTTAGGGGGCCGGGGAGATACGCAGTATTTT	TRBJ2-3	.	TRBV13	.
CASSAGRLNYNEQFF	TGTGCCAGCAGTGCGGGCCGATTAAACTACAATGAGCAGTTCTTC	TRBJ2-1	.	TRBV2	once
CSANSAGNQPQHF	TGCAGTGCTAACTCGGCCGGCAATCAGCCCCAGCATTTT	TRBJ1-5	.	TRBV20-1	.
CASGETWLAGSGQYF	TGTGCCAGCGGGGAGACGTGGCTAGCGGGGTCTGGCCAGTACTTC	TRBJ2-5	TRBD2	TRBV6-5	few
CASSLYGPGTDTQYF	TGTGCCAGCAGTTTATATGGGCCAGGCACAGATACGCAGTATTTT	TRBJ2-3	.	TRBV12-3/TRBV12-4	few
CASTRGQPNTEAFF	TGTGCCAGCACCAGGGGACAGCCCAACACTGAAGCTTTCTTT	TRBJ1-1	TRBD1	TRBV6-5	.
CASSYSNPGTRISEAFF	TGTGCCAGCAGTTACTCCAACCCGGGGACTAGAATCTCTGAAGCTTTCTTT	TRBJ1-1	.	TRBV6-5	.
CASSYRDSANEAFF	TGTGCCAGCAGCTACCGGGACAGCGCTAATGAAGCTTTCTTT	TRBJ1-1	TRBD1	TRBV7-3	.
CASSQGWAEQFF	TGTGCCAGCAGTCAAGGGTGGGCAGAGCAGTTCTTC	TRBJ2-1	.	TRBV4-2	.
CASSLADGISYEQYF	TGTGCCAGCAGCTTGGCGGACGGAATCTCCTACGAGCAGTACTTC	TRBJ2-7	.	TRBV5-5	.
CAWSVGGGPLQLEQFF	TGTGCCTGGAGTGTGGGCGGTGGCCCCCTACAATTAGAGCAGTTCTTC	TRBJ2-1	.	TRBV30	few
CASSQPGVGHDTQYF	TGCGCCAGCAGCCAACCGGGGGTGGGCCATGATACGCAGTATTTT	TRBJ2-3	.	TRBV4-1	few
CSVTAAWPEAFF	TGCAGCGTTACGGCCGCCTGGCCTGAAGCTTTCTTT	TRBJ1-1	.	TRBV29-1	once
CAISESGQGVTEAFF	TGTGCCATCAGTGAGTCGGGACAGGGGGTGACTGAAGCTTTCTTT	TRBJ1-1	TRBD1	TRBV10-3	many
CASSLSLGQPQHF	TGTGCCAGCAGCCTATCTCTGGGGCAGCCCCAGCATTTT	TRBJ1-5	.	TRBV6-6	.
CASSRIAGRIHEQYF	TGTGCCAGCAGCCGAATAGCGGGGAGGATACACGAGCAGTACTTC	TRBJ2-7	TRBD2	TRBV11-2	few
CASSQDGWTPYGYTF	TGTGCCAGCAGCCAAGATGGTTGGACTCCCTATGGCTACACCTTC	TRBJ1-2	.	TRBV4-2	.
CATSDALQGYGYTF	TGTGCCACCAGTGATGCCCTACAGGGGTATGGCTACACCTTC	TRBJ1-2	TRBD1	TRBV24-1	once
CASSYLTSGGYPQETQYF	TGTGCCAGCAGTTACTTGACTAGCGGGGGGTACCCACAAGAGACCCAGTACTTC	TRBJ2-5	TRBD2	TRBV6-2/TRBV6-3	.
CASRTSGGVDNEQFF	TGCGCCAGCAGGACTAGCGGGGGGGTAGACAATGAGCAGTTCTTC	TRBJ2-1	TRBD2	TRBV10-2	few
CSARGIAWVTDTQYF	TGCAGTGCTAGAGGGATCGCTTGGGTCACAGATACGCAGTATTTT	TRBJ2-3	.	TRBV20-1	few
CATSPSSSYNSPLHF	TGTGCCACCAGCCCCAGTAGCTCATATAATTCACCCCTCCACTTT	TRBJ1-6	.	TRBV24-1	few
CSARSAGGSKETQYF	TGCAGTGCTAGATCAGCGGGGGGATCGAAAGAGACCCAGTACTTC	TRBJ2-5	TRBD2	TRBV20-1	few
CASSPGQGGEAFF	TGTGCCAGCTCTCCGGGACAAGGGGGGGAAGCTTTCTTT	TRBJ1-1	.	TRBV18	many
CAIGKGPGFLDYGYTF	TGTGCCATCGGTAAGGGCCCGGGGTTCCTTGACTATGGCTACACCTTC	TRBJ1-2	.	TRBV10-3	.
CASSPAFGLNTEAFF	TGTGCTAGCAGCCCAGCTTTTGGTTTGAACACTGAAGCTTTCTTT	TRBJ1-1	.	TRBV7-7	few
CASTIPGTNEQFF	TGTGCCAGCACCATCCCAGGGACCAATGAGCAGTTCTTC	TRBJ2-1	.	TRBV6-2/TRBV6-3	few
CAIKIELSTDTQYF	TGTGCCATCAAGATAGAGTTAAGCACAGATACGCAGTATTTT	TRBJ2-3	.	TRBV10-3	.
CASSSKTSGEQGTQYF	TGTGCCAGCAGTTCCAAGACTAGCGGGGAGCAAGGGACGCAGTATTTT	TRBJ2-3	TRBD2	TRBV7-9	many
CASRPQDRVDTQYF	TGTGCCAGCAGACCACAGGACAGGGTTGATACGCAGTATTTT	TRBJ2-3	TRBD1	TRBV6-1	once
CASSKGQGNYEQYF	TGTGCCAGCAGCAAAGGACAGGGGAACTACGAGCAGTACTTC	TRBJ2-7	TRBD1	TRBV9	.
CASSPPLASGFYNEQFF	TGTGCCAGCTCACCACCGTTAGCTAGCGGGTTCTACAATGAGCAGTTCTTC	TRBJ2-1	TRBD2	TRBV18	.
CASSPTRTGELFF	TGTGCCAGCAGCCCAACGCGAACCGGGGAGCTGTTTTTT	TRBJ2-2	.	TRBV7-3	.
CAIALTGFSGNTIYF	TGTGCCATCGCCCTGACAGGGTTCTCTGGAAACACCATATATTTT	TRBJ1-3	TRBD1	TRBV7-2	few
CASSLGDGVSLSYGYTF	TGTGCCAGCAGCTTAGGGGACGGAGTATCTTTGTCCTATGGCTACACCTTC	TRBJ1-2	.	TRBV11-2	.
CASNPSEPTAPGPTHYGYTF	TGTGCCAGCAACCCCTCTGAACCCACAGCCCCGGGGCCGACCCACTATGGCTACACCTTC	TRBJ1-2	.	TRBV4-2	.